These T cell receptor beta chains were read from a single sample in a study of blood T cell repertoires in COVID-19. This table comes from immunoSEQ multiplex PCR, and its TCRdb copy is limited to in-frame clones, with some not included. The table has roughly 63,000 clones, about nine tenths seen once. Sequencing input: peripheral blood. The origin of the receptors is a man in his 60s with acute or convalescent COVID-19. The CDR3 runs from the conserved cysteine through the conserved F or W. A D gene is named only where the DNA matches it firmly. Where a row states a size, it is once, few, many or the class of an expanded clone; other rows omit it.

TRBD2	TRBV11-1	TRBJ2-7	NA	TGTGCCAGCAGCTCGGGACTAGCGGGAGTTGAGCAGTACTTC	CASSSGLAGVEQYF
TRBD1	TRBV6-6	TRBJ1-5	NA	TGTGCCAGCAGTACAGGGGTTAGCAATCAGCCCCAGCATTTT	CASSTGVSNQPQHF
NA	TRBV4-3	TRBJ1-3	NA	TGCGCCAGCAGCCTATACTATGAACAGGTCCTCTCTGGAAACACCATATATTTT	CASSLYYEQVLSGNTIYF
TRBD1	TRBV6-5	TRBJ2-7	NA	TGTGCCAGCAGTACCGGGACAGGATACGAGCAGTACTTC	CASSTGTGYEQYF
TRBD2	TRBV18	TRBJ2-7	NA	TGTGCCAGCTCACCAAGCGGGGGGCTCTCCTACGAGCAGTACTTC	CASSPSGGLSYEQYF
TRBD2	TRBV15	TRBJ2-1	NA	TGTGCCACCAGCCCAAGGACTAGCGGGGACAATGAGCAGTTCTTC	CATSPRTSGDNEQFF
NA	TRBV5-1	TRBJ1-1	NA	TGCGCCAGCAGCTTGGCCAACAATGATGAAGCTTTCTTT	CASSLANNDEAFF
TRBD1	TRBV5-1	TRBJ1-1	NA	TGCGCCAGCAGCAACCGGACAGGGGGTTGGACTGAAGCTTTCTTT	CASSNRTGGWTEAFF
NA	TRBV15	TRBJ1-5	NA	TGTGCCACCAGCAGGAGGCAGGGAGGCGGTCAGCCCCAGCATTTT	CATSRRQGGGQPQHF
NA	TRBV7-6	TRBJ2-7	few	TGTGCCAGCAGCCTGACAGCCAGAACCTACGAGCAGTACTTC	CASSLTARTYEQYF
NA	TRBV3-1/TRBV3-2	TRBJ2-1	NA	TGTGCCAGCAGCCTGCTTCGAGTGGGCCCCACCTACAATGAGCAGTTCTTC	CASSLLRVGPTYNEQFF
NA	TRBV6-2/TRBV6-3	TRBJ2-3	NA	TGTGCCAGCAGTTGGCAGGGGATGATCACAGATACGCAGTATTTT	CASSWQGMITDTQYF
TRBD1	TRBV4-1	TRBJ2-1	once	TGCGCCAGCAGCCAAGAGGGAAGGGGGCCCAGCTCCTACAATGAGCAGTTCTTC	CASSQEGRGPSSYNEQFF
TRBD1	TRBV24-1	TRBJ2-1	NA	TGTGCCACCAGTGATGCCCGTTGGACAGGGGGCAATGAGCAGTTCTTC	CATSDARWTGGNEQFF